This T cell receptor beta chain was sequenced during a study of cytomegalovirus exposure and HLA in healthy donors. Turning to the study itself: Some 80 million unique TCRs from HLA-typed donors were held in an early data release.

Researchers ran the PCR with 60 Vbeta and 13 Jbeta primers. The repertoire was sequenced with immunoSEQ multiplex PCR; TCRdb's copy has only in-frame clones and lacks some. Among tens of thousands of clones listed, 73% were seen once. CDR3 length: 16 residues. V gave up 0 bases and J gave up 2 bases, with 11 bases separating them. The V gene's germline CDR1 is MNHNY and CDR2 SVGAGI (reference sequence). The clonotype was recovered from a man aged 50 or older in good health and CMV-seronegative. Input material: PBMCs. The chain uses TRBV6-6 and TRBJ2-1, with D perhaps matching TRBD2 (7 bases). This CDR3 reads CASSYSRGGAYNEQFF. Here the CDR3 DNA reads TGTGCCAGCAGTTACTCACGAGGGGGGGCCTACAATGAGCAGTTCTTC.